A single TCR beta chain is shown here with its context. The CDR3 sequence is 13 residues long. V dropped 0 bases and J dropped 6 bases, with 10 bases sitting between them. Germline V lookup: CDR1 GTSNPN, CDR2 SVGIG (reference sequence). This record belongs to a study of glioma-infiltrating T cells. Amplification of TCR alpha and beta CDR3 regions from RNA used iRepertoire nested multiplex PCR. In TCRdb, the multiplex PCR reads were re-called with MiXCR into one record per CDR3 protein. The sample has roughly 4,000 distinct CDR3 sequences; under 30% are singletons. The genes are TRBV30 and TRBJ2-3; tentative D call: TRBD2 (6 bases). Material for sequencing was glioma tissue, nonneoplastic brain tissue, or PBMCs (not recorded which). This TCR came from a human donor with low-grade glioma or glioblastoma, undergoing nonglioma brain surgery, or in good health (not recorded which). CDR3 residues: CAWSVAGLDTQYF. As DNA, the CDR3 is TGTGCCTGGAGTGTCGCGGGGCTGGATACGCAGTATTTT.